A selection of T cell receptor beta chains follows, all from one sample in a study of T cell responses to AZD1222 COVID-19 vaccine. Assay used: immunoSEQ multiplex PCR; TCRdb lists only in-frame clones, some missing. The table lists 130,000 or so clones, 89% of them singletons. Sequencing was performed on peripheral blood, taken on day 0 of AZD1222 vaccination. These receptors were taken from an adult in good health. Both conserved end residues are part of each CDR3. The D gene is left open where the match is weak. Clone size is given for some rows only: seen once, a few or many times, or a class if the clone is expanded.

D gene	J gene	CDR3 length	clone size	V gene	CDR3 protein	CDR3 DNA
TRBD2	TRBJ2-4	19	NA	TRBV2	CASSGIGLAGGRAKNIQYF	TGTGCCAGCAGTGGAATCGGACTAGCGGGGGGGCGAGCCAAAAACATTCAGTACTTC
NA	TRBJ1-1	16	NA	TRBV5-1	CASSLGSSKANTEAFF	TGCGCCAGCAGCTTGGGCAGTTCAAAGGCGAACACTGAAGCTTTCTTT
NA	TRBJ1-2	14	NA	TRBV2	CASSEAGGSYGYTF	TGTGCCAGCAGTGAAGCCGGCGGGAGCTATGGCTACACCTTC
NA	TRBJ2-3	13	NA	TRBV30	CAWSVRVPDTQYF	TGTGCCTGGAGTGTAAGGGTCCCAGATACGCAGTATTTT
NA	TRBJ1-1	14	NA	TRBV7-2	CASSRDTWDTEAFF	TGTGCCAGCAGCCGGGACACTTGGGACACTGAAGCTTTCTTT
TRBD1	TRBJ1-2	12	NA	TRBV30	CAWGQGAVGYTF	TGTGCCTGGGGACAGGGGGCAGTTGGCTACACCTTC
NA	TRBJ1-1	12	NA	TRBV6-1	CASSEAASGAFF	TGTGCCAGCAGTGAAGCCGCCAGCGGAGCTTTCTTT
TRBD1	TRBJ1-1	17	once	TRBV9	CASSDLTGEGMNTEAFF	TGTGCCAGCAGCGACCTGACAGGGGAGGGAATGAACACTGAAGCTTTCTTT
NA	TRBJ1-5	15	NA	TRBV5-1	CASSSDGASNQPQHF	TGCGCCAGCAGCTCGGACGGGGCGAGCAATCAGCCCCAGCATTTT
NA	TRBJ1-2	13	NA	TRBV5-6	CASSLGQNYGYTF	TGTGCCAGCAGCCTTGGACAGAACTATGGCTACACCTTC